This TCR beta chain stems from a study of blood T cell repertoires in COVID-19. Whole-study context: Sources were T cells, B-cell-depleted T cells, or PBMCs; the material itself was cDNA or gDNA.

TCRdb's copy holds only in-frame clones and misses some; the assay was immunoSEQ multiplex PCR. The table lists fewer than 500,000 clones, more than 70% of them singletons. Germline values: CDR1 SGHVS, CDR2 FQNEAQ. This CDR3 has 14 amino acids. Trimming at V came to 5 bases and at J to 7 bases, leaving 4 bases not matched to a gene. Enrolled through a virtual design, the participants were between about 18 and 100 years of age and came from fewer than 30 US areas. Donors of Cohort 3 who recovered were those that had two negative PCRs, clearance, or symptom resolution. The receptor was isolated from a man between 25 and 39 years old who had recovered from COVID-19. The specimen sequenced was PBMCs or T cells enriched from blood (not recorded which). The chain couples TRBV7-8 to TRBJ1-6; 8 nucleotides line up with TRBD1. CDR3 residues: CASSARTGNSPLHF. CDR3 in DNA: TGTGCCAGCAGCGCCAGGACAGGGAATTCACCCCTCCACTTT. The whole variable domain, remainder taken from reference TRBV7-8 and TRBJ1-6, is GAGVSQSPRYKVAKRGQDVALRCDPISGHVSLFWYQQALGQGPEFLTYFQNEAQLDKSGLPSDRFFAERPEGSVSTLKIQRTQQEDSAVYLCASSARTGNSPLHFGNGTRLTVT.